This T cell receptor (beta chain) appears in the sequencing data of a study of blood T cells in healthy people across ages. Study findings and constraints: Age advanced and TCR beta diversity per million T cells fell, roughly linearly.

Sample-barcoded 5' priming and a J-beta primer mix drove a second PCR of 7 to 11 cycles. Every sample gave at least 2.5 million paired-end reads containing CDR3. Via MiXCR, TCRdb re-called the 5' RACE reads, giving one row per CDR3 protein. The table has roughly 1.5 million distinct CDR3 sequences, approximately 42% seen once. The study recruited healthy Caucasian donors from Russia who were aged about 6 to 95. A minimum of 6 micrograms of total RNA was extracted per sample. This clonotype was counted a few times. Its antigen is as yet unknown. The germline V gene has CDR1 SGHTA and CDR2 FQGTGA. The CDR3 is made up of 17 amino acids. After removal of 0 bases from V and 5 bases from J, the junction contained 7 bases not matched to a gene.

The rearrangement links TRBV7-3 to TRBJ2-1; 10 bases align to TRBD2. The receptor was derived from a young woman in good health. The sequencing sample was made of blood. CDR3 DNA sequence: TGTGCCAGCAGCTTAACAAGATCTAGCGGGGGACACAATGAGCAGTTCTTC. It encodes CASSLTRSSGGHNEQFF.